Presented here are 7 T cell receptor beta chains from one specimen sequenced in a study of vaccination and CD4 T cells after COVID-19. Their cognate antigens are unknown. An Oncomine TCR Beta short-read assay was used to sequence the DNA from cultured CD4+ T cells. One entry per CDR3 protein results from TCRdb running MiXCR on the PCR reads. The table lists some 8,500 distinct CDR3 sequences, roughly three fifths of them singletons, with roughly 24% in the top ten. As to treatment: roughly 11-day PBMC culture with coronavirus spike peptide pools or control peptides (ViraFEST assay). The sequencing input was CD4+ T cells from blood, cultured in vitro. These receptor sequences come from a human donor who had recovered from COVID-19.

The CDR3 protein is CASSLGTGLETQYF. CDR3 nucleotides: TGTGCCAGCAGCCTAGGGACAGGCCTCGAGACCCAGTACTTC. The V call is TRBV7-2, the J call TRBJ2-5; 8 positions agree with TRBD1. The CDR3 runs 14 residues. V was clipped by 5 bases and J by 5 bases; unmatched bases: 7. The germline V gene encodes CDR1 SGHTA and CDR2 FQGNSA.

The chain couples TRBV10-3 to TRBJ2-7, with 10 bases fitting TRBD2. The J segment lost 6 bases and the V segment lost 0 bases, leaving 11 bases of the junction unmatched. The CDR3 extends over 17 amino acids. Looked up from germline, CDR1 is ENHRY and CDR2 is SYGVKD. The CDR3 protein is CAISESPLAGPRGEQYF. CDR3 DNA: TGTGCCATCAGTGAGTCCCCACTAGCGGGACCTAGGGGCGAGCAGTACTTC.

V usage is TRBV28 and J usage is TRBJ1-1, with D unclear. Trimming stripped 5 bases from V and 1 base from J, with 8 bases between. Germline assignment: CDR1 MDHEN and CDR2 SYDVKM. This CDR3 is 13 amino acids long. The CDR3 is CASSRRTNTEAFF. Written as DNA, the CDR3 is TGTGCCAGCAGTCGGCGGACGAACACTGAAGCTTTCTTT.

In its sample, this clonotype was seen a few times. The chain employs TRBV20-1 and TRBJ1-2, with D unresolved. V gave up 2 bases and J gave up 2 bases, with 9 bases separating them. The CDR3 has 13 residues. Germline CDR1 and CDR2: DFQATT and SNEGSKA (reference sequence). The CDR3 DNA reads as TGCAGTGCTAGACTCCTGGGGAACTATGGCTACACCTTC. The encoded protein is CSARLLGNYGYTF.

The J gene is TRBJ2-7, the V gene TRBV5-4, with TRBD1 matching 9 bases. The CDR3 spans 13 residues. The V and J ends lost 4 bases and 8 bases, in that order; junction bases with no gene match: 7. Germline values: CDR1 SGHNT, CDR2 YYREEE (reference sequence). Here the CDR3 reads CASSPSGQGKQYF. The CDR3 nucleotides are TGTGCCAGCAGCCCGTCGGGACAGGGAAAGCAGTACTTC.

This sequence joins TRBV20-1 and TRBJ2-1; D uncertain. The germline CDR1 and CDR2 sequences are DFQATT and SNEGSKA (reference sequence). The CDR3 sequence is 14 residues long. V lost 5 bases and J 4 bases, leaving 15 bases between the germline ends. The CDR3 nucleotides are TGCAGTGCTCCCGACGGCCGCCTTTACAATGAGCAGTTCTTC. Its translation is CSAPDGRLYNEQFF.

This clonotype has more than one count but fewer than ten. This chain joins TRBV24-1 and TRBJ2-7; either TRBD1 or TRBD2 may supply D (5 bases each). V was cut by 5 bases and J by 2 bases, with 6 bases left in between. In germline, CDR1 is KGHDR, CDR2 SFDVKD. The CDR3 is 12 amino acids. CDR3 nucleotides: TGTGCCACCAGTGGGGGGACCTACGAGCAGTACTTC. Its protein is CATSGGTYEQYF.